This T cell receptor (beta chain) was profiled in a study of OX40 agonist ivuxolimab in advanced cancers. Background on the study: Ivuxolimab, an agonistic anti-OX40 (CD134) antibody, was given to patients. The mean age was about 57 years, ranging from about 20 to 90, with over 70% of participants male. Partial responses were observed in three patients, of whom one had hepatocellular carcinoma and two had cutaneous melanoma.

Produced via immunoSEQ multiplex PCR; TCRdb's table is partial and in-frame only. The repertoire consists of 65,000 to 95,000 clones, with 91% occurring once and the leading ten covering under 3%. About this clone itself: The target antigen is unknown.

Germline CDR1 reads LNHDA; CDR2 reads SQIVND (reference sequence). The CDR3 totals 14 residues. The V and J ends lost 5 bases and 7 bases respectively, with 14 bases between them. Overall study results and limits: The study found that CD8+ T cells averaged more expanded clones than CD4+.

This TCR derives from an adult with an advanced solid tumor such as melanoma, head and neck, liver or kidney cancer. The chain links TRBV19 to TRBJ2-2, with a tentative D call TRBD2 (6 bases). This specimen consisted of CD4+ or CD8+ T cells sorted from blood, obtained in a trial of the OX40 agonist ivuxolimab. The CDR3 bases are TGTGCCAGTAGTCTGACTAGGTCCCTCGGGGAGCTGTTTTTT. This gives the protein CASSLTRSLGELFF.